This TCR beta chain is from a study of T-cell memory formation after mild COVID-19. After 5'RACE with constant-segment primers, TCR alpha and TCR beta cDNA libraries carrying sample barcodes and UMIs were obtained. TCRdb re-called the 5' RACE reads through MiXCR, storing one row per CDR3 protein. The table shows 150,000 to 200,000 distinct CDR3 sequences, with 14% occurring only once. This clonotype was seen only a few times. Antigen specificity is unknown. The germline V gene has CDR1 MGHRA and CDR2 YSYEKL. Trimming cost V 0 bases and J 8 bases, with 10 bases left between them. This CDR3 is 13 amino acids long. Regarding the study as a whole: CD4+ contracting clones were found mainly in CM and EM, and CD8+ ones in EMRA.

Source material: PBMCs or a T cell subset sorted from them (not recorded which). The chain combines TRBV4-1 with TRBJ1-2; the D is unclear. This receptor was identified in an adult woman who had mild COVID-19 (a few samples of this study predate the infection). Cell type and time point are not known. Here the CDR3 DNA reads TGCGCCAGCAGCCAAGACCCAGGAGCCGGCTACACCTTC. This encodes CASSQDPGAGYTF.